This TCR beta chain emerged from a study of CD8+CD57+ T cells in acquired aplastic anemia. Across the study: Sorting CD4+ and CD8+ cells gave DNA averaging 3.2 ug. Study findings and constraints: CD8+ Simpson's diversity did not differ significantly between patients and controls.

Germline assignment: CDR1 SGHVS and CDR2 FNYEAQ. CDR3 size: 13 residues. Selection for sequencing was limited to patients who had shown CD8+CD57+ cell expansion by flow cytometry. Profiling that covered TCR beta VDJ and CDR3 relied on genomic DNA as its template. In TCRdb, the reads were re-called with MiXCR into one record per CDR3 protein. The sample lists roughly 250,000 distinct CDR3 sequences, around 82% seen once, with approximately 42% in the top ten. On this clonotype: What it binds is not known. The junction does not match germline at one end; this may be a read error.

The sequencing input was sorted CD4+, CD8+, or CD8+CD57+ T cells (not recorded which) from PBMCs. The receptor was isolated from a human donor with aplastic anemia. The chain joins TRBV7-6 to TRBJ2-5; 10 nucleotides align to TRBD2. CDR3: CASSSGGAGTQAF. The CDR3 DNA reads TGTGCCAGCAGCAGCGGGGGGGCAGGCACCCAAGCTTTC.